The 8 T cell receptor beta chains listed next were all sequenced from one sample in a study of T cell clonality in common variable immunodeficiency (dated by TCRdb to about 2015). The protocol used for the library was the immunoSEQ multiplex PCR assay. Not all clones reach the TCRdb copy of this immuneACCESS table, which keeps in-frame sequences only. Checked studies attribute under half of the gap to unresolved V genes and leave the rest unexplained. This sample includes approximately 81,000 clones, and none of them was observed just once. The ten largest clones add up to under 1% of the sample. The specimen sequenced was peripheral blood mononuclear cells. Source of these receptors: a person aged 18 to 75 in good health.

This clone occurred many times. The CDR3 end falls 3 residues outside the read, so it is completed with the germline J gene. This rearrangement joins TRBV7-6 to TRBJ2-3; D is uncertain. The CDR3 spans 12 residues. Per the germline V gene, CDR1 is SGHVS and CDR2 is FNYEAQ. V was shortened by 6 bases and J by 0 bases, with 4 bases between the two germline ends. The sequenced CDR3 bases are TGTGCCAGCAGGTCTAGCACAGATACG. It yields the protein CASRSSTDT. The complete CDR3 sequence is CASRSSTDTQYF.

At least ten counts were recorded for this clone. With the read ending 3 residues before the CDR3 end, the germline J gene is used to fill in that end. The gene calls are TRBV10-3 and TRBJ2-7; no clear D gene. CDR1 ENHRY and CDR2 SYGVKD come from the germline V gene. V lost 3 bases to trimming and J lost 4 bases, with 7 bases between them. The CDR3 covers 12 residues. This chain's CDR3 is CAISDYIYEQYF. Partial CDR3 DNA: TGTGCCATCAGTGATTACATATACGAG.

This clone was recorded many times. The CDR3 reads CASSARTGNNEQFF. The sequenced part of the CDR3 DNA is TGTGCCAGCAGTGCCCGGACTGGTAACAATGAG. The gene calls are TRBV2 and TRBJ2-1, with D maybe TRBD2 (5 bases). The read falls 3 residues short of the CDR3 end, and the missing part is taken from the germline J gene. The CDR3 totals 14 residues. The germline gives CDR1 SNHLY, CDR2 FYNNEI. V lost 4 bases and J 5 bases, leaving 12 bases between the germline ends.

This clone was detected ten times or more. Germline is not matched at one junction end, which may reflect a read error. With the read ending 3 residues before the CDR3 end, the germline J gene is used to fill in that end. The V gene is TRBV4-2, the J gene TRBJ2-7, with D possibly matching TRBD2 (6 bases). Germline V gives CDR1 LGHNA, CDR2 YNFKEQ. The length of the CDR3 is 14 residues. This CDR3 is CASSQDLLAYEQYF. CDR3 DNA, as far as it was read: TGCGCCAGCAGCCAAGATCTACTAGCATACGAG.

This clone was counted ten times or more. The CDR3 goes on 3 residues after the read ends, and that part is filled in from the germline J gene. The chain couples TRBV6-2 or TRBV6-3 to TRBJ2-7, with D possibly TRBD2 on 6 matching bases. The germline V gene encodes CDR1 MNHEY and CDR2 SVGEGT. V was pared by 8 bases and J by 4 bases, with 21 bases between. CDR3 length equals 15 residues. CDR3 bases read: TGTGCCAGCCGAAAATCGGGACTCGAGGGGTACGAG. It yields the protein CASRKSGLEGYE. The full CDR3 protein is CASRKSGLEGYEQYF.

The sample holds many counts of this clone. A read error may produce the germline difference seen at one junction end. Coverage ceases 3 residues before the CDR3 finishes, and the germline J gene fills in the end. This chain joins TRBV29-1 and TRBJ1-2; 10 bases line up with TRBD1. The CDR3 totals 16 residues. Looked up from germline, CDR1 is SQVTM and CDR2 is ANQGSEA. The CDR3 here is CSVEGTGGAGPYGYTF. The CDR3 bases that were read are TGCAGCGTTGAAGGGACAGGGGGTGCGGGCCCCTATGGT.

This clone was recorded at least ten times. CDR3 residues: CAWKPTGITEAFF. The part of the CDR3 DNA that was read is TGTGCCTGGAAACCGACAGGGATAACTGAA. The chain employs TRBV30 and TRBJ1-1; 7 bases are a match to TRBD1. From the germline J gene comes the end of the CDR3, since the read stops 3 residues before it. The CDR3 has 13 amino acids. Unmatched junction bases numbered 7, after V lost 4 bases and J lost 5 bases. The V gene's germline CDR1 is GTSNPN and CDR2 SVGIG (reference sequence).

This clone was recorded at least ten times. The read stops 3 residues short of the end of the CDR3; the missing end is completed from the germline J gene. This chain uses TRBV4-1 with TRBJ2-7; 7 nucleotides line up with TRBD1. The junction had 14 bases not matched to a gene; V was cut back by 6 bases and J by 3 bases. Germline V lookup: CDR1 MGHRA, CDR2 YSYEKL. The CDR3 has 16 amino acids. Partial CDR3 DNA: TGCGCCAGCAGAGGGGCCCGGGGACAGAGCGACTACGAG. Protein sequence: CASRGARGQSDYE. The full CDR3 protein is CASRGARGQSDYEQYF.